This T cell receptor (beta chain) derives from a study of shared clonotypes between healthy human individuals. Overall study context: The donor group consisted of two women and a few men, aged 18 to 49.

Study-level points and caveats: The researchers took only blood, and tissue repertoires probably look different.

In the naive CD8 group, cells lacked CD45RO and were positively selected for CCR7, so terminally differentiated effector memory CD45RA+ cells were left out. Of note for this clone: The antigen is undetermined.

Per the authors' pipeline: In the immunoSEQ data, sequences were junction-only and lacked quality scores, so filtering differed. Profiling relied on immunoSEQ multiplex PCR, and the TCRdb table lists in-frame clones only, not all of them. D and trimming come from the DNA, and the V and J calls and clone size come from that table. The sample lists roughly 1,800,000 clones; roughly 94% were seen once. Germline V lookup: CDR1 MNHEY, CDR2 SMNVEV (reference sequence). The CDR3 covers 13 residues. V was trimmed by 3 bases and J by 3 bases, leaving 8 bases between them. The sequence came from a man aged 18-30 years in good health. Sequences were obtained from naive CD8+ T cells sorted from blood. V and J are TRBV27 and TRBJ2-5, with TRBD1 as a possible D gene (6 bases). In DNA, the CDR3 is TGTGCCAGCAGTTTCCGGACAGAAGAGACCCAGTACTTC. Translation gives CASSFRTEETQYF.